Following are 15 T cell receptor beta chains from one sample sequenced in a study of CD8+ T cells in alopecia areata. After isolation, RNA underwent reverse transcription to generate cDNA as the sequencing template. Measured with immunoSEQ multiplex PCR; TCRdb has only the in-frame clones, and not every one. The sample shows about 120,000 clones, more than 40% of them seen only once. The sample's treatment: oral pan-JAK inhibitor, 5-10 mg twice daily. Sequencing was performed on CD4+ T cells sorted from blood, taken at week 4, from a patient treated with tofacitinib. The receptor source for this set is a human donor with alopecia areata.

Written as DNA, the CDR3 is TGTGCCAGCAGGAGTAGGGCACGACTCACAGATACGCAGTATTTT. Translating it yields CASRSRARLTDTQYF. This chain connects TRBV6-5 to TRBJ2-3; D not resolved. Germline lookup yields CDR1 MNHEY and CDR2 SVGAGI. Between the trimmed V and J ends, which lost 6 bases and 2 bases, there was a span of 15 bases. CDR3 length: 15 amino acids.

V gene TRBV7-9 combines with J gene TRBJ2-7; possible D gene TRBD1, 5 bases. Between the trimmed V and J ends, which lost 5 bases and 6 bases, there was a span of 17 bases. Looked up from germline, CDR1 is SEHNR and CDR2 is FQNEAQ (reference sequence). The CDR3 sequence is 14 residues long. CDR3 coding DNA: TGTGCCAGCAGCCCTACAGGACGCGACTCCGAGCAGTACTTC. This encodes CASSPTGRDSEQYF. The entire variable domain, with the rest obtained from reference TRBV7-9 and TRBJ2-7, is as follows: DTGVSQNPRHKITKRGQNVTFRCDPISEHNRLYWYRQTLGQGPEFLTYFQNEAQLEKSRLLSDRFSAERPKGSFSTLEIQRTEQGDSAMYLCASSPTGRDSEQYFGPGTRLTVT.

V and J are TRBV30 and TRBJ2-4, with D tentatively TRBD1 or TRBD2 (5 bases each). The germline CDR1 and CDR2 sequences are GTSNPN and SVGIG (reference sequence). This CDR3 region has 14 residues. V shed 0 bases and J shed 5 bases, with 11 bases lying between them. The CDR3 DNA follows: TGTGCCTGGAGTGTACACGGGGCCGAAAACATTCAGTACTTC. This gives the protein CAWSVHGAENIQYF.

The rearrangement joins TRBV5-1 to TRBJ2-3; 8 bases match TRBD2. In germline, CDR1 is SGHRS, CDR2 YFSETQ. CDR3 length: 16 residues. V lost 0 bases and J lost 2; bases outside the gene matches: 5. CDR3 loop: CASSLALLAATDTQYF. The CDR3 DNA reads TGCGCCAGCAGCTTGGCCTTACTAGCGGCCACAGATACGCAGTATTTT.

The chain links TRBV27 to TRBJ1-2; D is undetermined. V lost 0 bases and J 2 bases, leaving 7 bases between the germline ends. This CDR3 has 14 residues. The germline V gene encodes CDR1 MNHEY and CDR2 SMNVEV (reference sequence). The CDR3 is CASSLSGPNYGYTF. The CDR3 DNA follows: TGTGCCAGCAGTTTATCAGGGCCCAACTATGGCTACACCTTC.

This chain uses TRBV30 with TRBJ2-7; 9 bases align to TRBD2. This CDR3 contains 13 residues. Germline-derived CDR1 and CDR2 are GTSNPN and SVGIG (reference sequence). Trimming at V came to 2 bases and at J to 9 bases, leaving 8 bases not matched to a gene. The CDR3 nucleotides read TGTGCCTGGAGTCCCCTAGCGGGGCAGCGGCAGTACTTC. Residues: CAWSPLAGQRQYF.

This clone was seen a few times. The rearrangement links TRBV9 to TRBJ2-6, with D possibly being TRBD2 (6 bases). The germline gives CDR1 SGDLS, CDR2 YYNGEE. V was cut by 3 bases and J by 5 bases, with 15 bases left in between. CDR3 length equals 16 residues. Written as DNA, the CDR3 is TGTGCCAGCAGCGCGGGGGACGATGTTAGGGCCAACGTCCTGACTTTC. Amino acids: CASSAGDDVRANVLTF.

The J gene is TRBJ2-3, the V gene TRBV30; D unresolved. The CDR3 is made up of 10 amino acids. Trimming removed 7 bases from V and 4 bases from J, with 6 bases in between. Germline CDR1 is GTSNPN and CDR2 is SVGIG (reference sequence). The CDR3 loop reads CASEADTQYF. As DNA, the CDR3 is TGTGCCTCTGAGGCAGATACGCAGTATTTT.

This clone occurred a few times. The chain joins TRBV10-3 to TRBJ2-7; D possibly corresponds to TRBD2 (5 bases). There are 12 residues in the CDR3. V lost 7 bases and J lost 0, with 7 bases in between. Germline V CDR1 and CDR2: ENHRY, SYGVKD. In DNA form, the CDR3 reads TGTGCCATCACTGGGAGCTCCTACGAGCAGTACTTC. This sequence encodes CAITGSSYEQYF.

The chain links TRBV5-1 to TRBJ2-1; 9 bases fit TRBD2. V dropped 0 bases and J dropped 5; count of bases not matched to a gene: 0. Germline lookup yields CDR1 SGHRS and CDR2 YFSETQ. This CDR3 region has 14 residues. CDR3 protein: CASSLGTSDNEQFF. In DNA form, the CDR3 reads TGCGCCAGCAGCTTGGGGACTAGCGACAATGAGCAGTTCTTC. Looking up the rest from reference TRBV5-1 and TRBJ2-1 gives the full variable domain: KAGVTQTPRYLIKTRGQQVTLSCSPISGHRSVSWYQQTPGQGLQFLFEYFSETQRNKGNFPGRFSGRQFSNSRSEMNVSTLELGDSALYLCASSLGTSDNEQFFGPGTRLTVL.

The sample holds a few counts of this clone. One junction end disagrees with the germline gene, perhaps due to a read error. The V call is TRBV30, the J call TRBJ1-2; 11 bases match TRBD1. The CDR3 has 12 amino acids. Germline CDR1 GTSNPN, CDR2 SVGIG (reference sequence). CDR3 coding DNA: TGCCTTTCTGGACAGGGGGCTTATGGCTACACCTTC. It translates to CLSGQGAYGYTF. Full variable domain (rest looked up from reference TRBV30 and TRBJ1-2): SQTIHQWPATLVQPVGSPLSLECTVEGTSNPNLYWYRQAAGRGLQLLFYSVGIGQISSEVPQNLSASRPQDRQFILSSKKLLLSDSGFYLCLSGQGAYGYTFGSGTRLTVV.

This clone has a single count. The chain carries TRBV18 and TRBJ2-1, with 7 positions matching TRBD1. Trimming removed 2 bases from V and 15 bases from J; junction bases left unmatched: 13. This CDR3 has 14 residues. Germline CDR1 reads KGHSH; CDR2 reads LQKENI. This CDR3 reads CASSPEGARLTGFF. The DNA of the CDR3 is TGTGCCAGCTCACCAGAGGGGGCCCGCCTTACTGGGTTCTTC.

The chain combines TRBV29-1 with TRBJ2-3, with D uncertain. Germline V gene lookup returns CDR1 SQVTM and CDR2 ANQGSEA. Trimming cost V 4 bases and J 6 bases, with 14 bases left between them. The CDR3 is 13 residues long. This CDR3 reads CSVVGMVADTQYF. The CDR3 DNA is TGCAGCGTTGTAGGGATGGTCGCGGATACGCAGTATTTT.

The J gene is TRBJ2-1, the V gene TRBV29-1, with 12 positions matching TRBD2. This CDR3 spans 17 amino acids. Germline V gene data show CDR1 as SQVTM and CDR2 as ANQGSEA. Unmatched junction bases numbered 10, after V lost 0 bases and J lost 7 bases. The CDR3, as DNA: TGCAGCGTTGAAGATAGAGGACTAGCGGGAACCCTAAATGAGCAGTTCTTC. Translation gives CSVEDRGLAGTLNEQFF.

The J gene is TRBJ2-1, the V gene TRBV20-1; D ambiguous. The CDR3 is 11 residues long. Germline CDR1 is DFQATT and CDR2 is SNEGSKA (reference sequence). Trimming stripped 0 bases from V and 9 bases from J, with 6 bases between. This chain's CDR3 is CSAREVREQFF. The DNA for the CDR3 is TGCAGTGCTAGAGAGGTTCGTGAGCAGTTCTTC.